A selection of T cell receptor beta chains follows, all from one sample in a study of T cell changes during pregnancy in multiple sclerosis. The data were produced by immunoSEQ multiplex PCR, yet TCRdb's version contains in-frame clones alone and is incomplete. Of under 4,000 clones listed, under 90% were seen once; the top ten hold 15% to 20%. This specimen consisted of CD8+ T cells from peripheral blood mononuclear cells, obtained in the first trimester of pregnancy. The receptors originated from a female donor in good health, enrolled as a control in a pregnancy study. Both conserved end residues are part of each CDR3.

V | CDR3
TRBV19 | CASSIDRDIGRDFRGYTF
TRBV5-1 | CASSLTGARGETQYF
TRBV9 | CASSVGSVGTDTQYF
TRBV4-1 | CASSQGRGSHYGYTF
TRBV6-5 | CASSSPDEEQYF
TRBV29-1 | CSVSDREGYGYTF
TRBV7-8 | CASSFGTGRTGELFF
TRBV9 | CASDTPRDRVEYGYTF
TRBV4-3 | CASSLGTGSGPQHF
TRBV9 | CASSVGGQDYGYTF
TRBV30 | CAWSPPGLWNSPLHF
TRBV30 | CAWSPGGRREETQYF
TRBV27 | CASSYRPDSGYTF
TRBV18 | CASSPPGQGRDTQYF
TRBV6-6 | CASSLGDEQFF
TRBV9 | CASSPQQGTLGNTIYF
TRBV27 | CASSLSGGYQPQHF
TRBV7-2 | CASSRGNEKLFF
TRBV5-1 | CASSPRTSGGARGDTQYF
TRBV13 | CASSFSRTEAFF
TRBV30 | CAWSGDPAGGRDTQYF
TRBV6-5 | CAVSTGDRAKNIQYF
TRBV19 | CASSISGASSYEQYF
TRBV27 | CASKKAGQAYYEQYF
TRBV9 | CASSVSPSGGTIYTDTQYF
TRBV19 | CASSSGTGVGGSGRQFF
TRBV11-3 | CASSLGFGSGGSQETQYF
TRBV10-1 | CASRHFGPDQGQYF
TRBV27 | CASSQTGAPYEQYF
TRBV10-3 | CAISESPNIRGYTF
TRBV7-2 | CASSRPTQGTEAFF
TRBV7-6 | CASSPGGSPLHF
TRBV7-2 | CASSLAPGLAGPEQYF
TRBV5-7 | CASPPTGELFF
TRBV6-5 | CASTPSGGTDTQYF
TRBV7-2 | CASSLVGSKETQYF
TRBV10-3 | CAISEPGQGAGEQYF
TRBV18 | CASSRKQGPDEKLFF
TRBV11-3 | CASSKRNPGLAGVEQFF
TRBV7-9 | CASSLGTASSNQPQHF
TRBV7-8 | CASSSPGQGAIISGHEQFF
TRBV18 | CASSPGEGRKKLFF
TRBV7-2 | CASSFGSPGYNEQFF
TRBV15 | CATSRGRGMNTEAFF
TRBV18 | CASSPDRGLGNEQYF
TRBV9 | CASSVGDSGNTIYF
TRBV19 | CATQELFSYNSPLHF
TRBV7-2 | CASSLSPRDSPILDGYTF
TRBV7-9 | CASSSTPLDSSIQETQYF
TRBV4-3 | CASSQFLQGVGVDYGYTF
TRBV13 | CASSPRVGQSTGELFF
TRBV6-6 | CASTSYSGAYEQYF
TRBV19 | CASSLQPNRGPSSYNEQFF
TRBV27 | CASSLGPGGDEKLFF